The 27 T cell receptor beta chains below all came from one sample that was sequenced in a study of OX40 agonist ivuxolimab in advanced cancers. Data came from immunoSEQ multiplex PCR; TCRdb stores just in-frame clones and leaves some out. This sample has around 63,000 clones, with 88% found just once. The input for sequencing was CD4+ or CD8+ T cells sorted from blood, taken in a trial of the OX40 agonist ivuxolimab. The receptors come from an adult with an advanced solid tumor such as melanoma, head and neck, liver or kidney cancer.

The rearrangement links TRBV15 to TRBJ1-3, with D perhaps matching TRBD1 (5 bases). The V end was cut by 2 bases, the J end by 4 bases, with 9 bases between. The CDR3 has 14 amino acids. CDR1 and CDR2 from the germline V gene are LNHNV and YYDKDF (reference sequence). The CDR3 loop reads CATSRTGGGNTIYF. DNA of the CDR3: TGTGCCACCAGCAGAACCGGGGGGGGAAACACCATATATTTT.

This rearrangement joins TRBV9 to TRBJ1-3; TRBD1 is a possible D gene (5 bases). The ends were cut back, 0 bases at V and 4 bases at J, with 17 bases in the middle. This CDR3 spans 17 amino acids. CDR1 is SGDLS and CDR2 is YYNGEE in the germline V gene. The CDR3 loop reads CASSVDMGELGGNTIYF. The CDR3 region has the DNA TGTGCCAGCAGCGTAGATATGGGGGAGTTAGGCGGAAACACCATATATTTT.

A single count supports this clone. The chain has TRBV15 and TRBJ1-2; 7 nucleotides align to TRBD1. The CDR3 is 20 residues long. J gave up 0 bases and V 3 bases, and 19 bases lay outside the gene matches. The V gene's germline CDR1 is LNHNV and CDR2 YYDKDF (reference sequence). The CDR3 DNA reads TGTGCCACCAGCAGCTTGGCTCGAAGACAGGGCCCAAATTCTAACTATGGCTACACCTTC. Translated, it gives CATSSLARRQGPNSNYGYTF.

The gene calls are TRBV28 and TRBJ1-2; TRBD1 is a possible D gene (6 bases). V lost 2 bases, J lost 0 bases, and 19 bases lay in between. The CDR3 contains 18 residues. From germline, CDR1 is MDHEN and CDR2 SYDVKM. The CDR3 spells CASSLESSGGYTNYGYTF. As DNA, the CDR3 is TGTGCCAGCAGTTTAGAGTCTAGTGGGGGCTACACTAACTATGGCTACACCTTC.

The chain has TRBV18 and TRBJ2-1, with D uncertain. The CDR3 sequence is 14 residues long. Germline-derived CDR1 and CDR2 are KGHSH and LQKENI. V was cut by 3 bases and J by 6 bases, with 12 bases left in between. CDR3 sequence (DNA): TGTGCCAGCTCACCCCCCACAGTCCTCAATGAGCAGTTCTTC. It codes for CASSPPTVLNEQFF.

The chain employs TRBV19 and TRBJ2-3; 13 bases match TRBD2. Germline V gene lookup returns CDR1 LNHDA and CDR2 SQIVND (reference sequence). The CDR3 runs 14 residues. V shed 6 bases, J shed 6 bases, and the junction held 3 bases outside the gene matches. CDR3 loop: CASSPTSGRDTQYF. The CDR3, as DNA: TGTGCCAGTAGCCCGACTAGCGGGAGGGATACGCAGTATTTT.

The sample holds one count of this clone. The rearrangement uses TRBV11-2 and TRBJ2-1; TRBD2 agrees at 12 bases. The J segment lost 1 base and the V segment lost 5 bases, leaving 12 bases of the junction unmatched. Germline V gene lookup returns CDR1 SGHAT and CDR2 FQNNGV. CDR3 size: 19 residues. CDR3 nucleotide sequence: TGTGCCAGCAGCCCATGGCTAGCGGGAGGGGGAAGATCCTACAATGAGCAGTTCTTC. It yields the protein CASSPWLAGGGRSYNEQFF.

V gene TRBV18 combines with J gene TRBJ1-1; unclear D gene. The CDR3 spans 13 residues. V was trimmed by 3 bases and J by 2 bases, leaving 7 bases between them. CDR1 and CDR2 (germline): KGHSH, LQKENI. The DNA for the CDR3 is TGTGCCAGCTCACCCCCACATAACACTGAAGCTTTCTTT. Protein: CASSPPHNTEAFF.

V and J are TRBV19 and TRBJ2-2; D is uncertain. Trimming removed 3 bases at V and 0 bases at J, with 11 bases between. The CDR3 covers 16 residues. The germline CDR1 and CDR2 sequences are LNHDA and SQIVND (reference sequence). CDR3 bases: TGTGCCAGTAGTATGTTGCAGGTCGCGAACACCGGGGAGCTGTTTTTT. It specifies CASSMLQVANTGELFF.

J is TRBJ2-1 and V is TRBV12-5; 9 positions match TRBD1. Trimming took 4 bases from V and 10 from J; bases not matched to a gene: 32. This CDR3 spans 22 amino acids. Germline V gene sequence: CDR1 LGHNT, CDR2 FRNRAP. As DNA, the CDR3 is TGTGCTAGTGGTTCATTTACCTTTCCGGGACAGGGTGTAGTGGGGAGGGCGTCCGAGCAGTTCTTC. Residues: CASGSFTFPGQGVVGRASEQFF.

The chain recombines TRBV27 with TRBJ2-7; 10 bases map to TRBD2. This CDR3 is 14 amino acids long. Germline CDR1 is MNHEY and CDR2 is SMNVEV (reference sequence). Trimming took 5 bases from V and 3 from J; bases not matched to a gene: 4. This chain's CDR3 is CASSETSGIYEQYF. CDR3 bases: TGTGCCAGCAGTGAAACTAGCGGGATCTACGAGCAGTACTTC.

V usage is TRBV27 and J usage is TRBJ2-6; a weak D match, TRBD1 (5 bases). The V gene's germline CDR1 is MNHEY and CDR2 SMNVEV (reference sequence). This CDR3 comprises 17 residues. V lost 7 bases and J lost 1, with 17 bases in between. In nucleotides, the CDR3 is TGTGCCAGCACGTTGTGGGGCCCCCTTTCTGGGGCCAACGTCCTGACTTTC. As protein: CASTLWGPLSGANVLTF.

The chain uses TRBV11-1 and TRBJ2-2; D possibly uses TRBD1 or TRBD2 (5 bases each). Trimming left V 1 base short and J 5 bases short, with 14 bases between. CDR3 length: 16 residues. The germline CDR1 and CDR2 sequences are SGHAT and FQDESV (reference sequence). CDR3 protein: CASSLGGALLTGELFF. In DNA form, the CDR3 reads TGTGCCAGCAGCTTAGGAGGGGCCTTATTAACCGGGGAGCTGTTTTTT.

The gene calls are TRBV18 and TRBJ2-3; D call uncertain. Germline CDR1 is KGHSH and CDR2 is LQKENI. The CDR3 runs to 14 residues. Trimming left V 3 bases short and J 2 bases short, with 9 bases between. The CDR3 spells CASSPFSVTDTQYF. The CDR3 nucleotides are TGTGCCAGCTCACCGTTCTCAGTCACAGATACGCAGTATTTT.

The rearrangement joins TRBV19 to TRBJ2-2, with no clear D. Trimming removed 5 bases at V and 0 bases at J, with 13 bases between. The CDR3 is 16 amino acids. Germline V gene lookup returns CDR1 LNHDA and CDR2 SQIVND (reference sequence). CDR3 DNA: TGTGCCAGTAGTCGCGCTCGCGGCCCGAACACCGGGGAGCTGTTTTTT. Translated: CASSRARGPNTGELFF. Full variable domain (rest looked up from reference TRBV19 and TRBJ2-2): DGGITQSPKYLFRKEGQNVTLSCEQNLNHDAMYWYRQDPGQGLRLIYYSQIVNDFQKGDIAEGYSVSREKKESFPLTVTSAQKNPTAFYLCASSRARGPNTGELFFGEGSRLTVL.

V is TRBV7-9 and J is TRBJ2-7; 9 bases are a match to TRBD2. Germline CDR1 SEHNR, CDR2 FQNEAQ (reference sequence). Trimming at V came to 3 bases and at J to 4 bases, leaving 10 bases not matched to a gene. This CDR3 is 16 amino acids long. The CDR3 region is CASSLSSASGIYEQYF. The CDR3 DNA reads TGTGCCAGCAGCTTGAGTTCGGCTAGCGGGATTTACGAGCAGTACTTC.

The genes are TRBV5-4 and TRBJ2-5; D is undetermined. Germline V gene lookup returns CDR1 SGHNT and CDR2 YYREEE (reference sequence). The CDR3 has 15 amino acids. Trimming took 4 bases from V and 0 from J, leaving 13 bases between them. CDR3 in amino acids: CASSPGRANQETQYF. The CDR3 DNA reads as TGTGCCAGCAGCCCAGGCCGGGCCAACCAAGAGACCCAGTACTTC. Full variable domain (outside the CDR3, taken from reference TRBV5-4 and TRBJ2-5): ETGVTQSPTHLIKTRGQQVTLRCSSQSGHNTVSWYQQALGQGPQFIFQYYREEENGRGNFPPRFSGLQFPNYSSELNVNALELDDSALYLCASSPGRANQETQYFGPGTRLLVL.

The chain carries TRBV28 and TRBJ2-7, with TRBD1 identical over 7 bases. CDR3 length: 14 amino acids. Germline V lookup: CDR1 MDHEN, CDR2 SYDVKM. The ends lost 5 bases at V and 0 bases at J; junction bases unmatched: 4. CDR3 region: CASSRQGSSYEQYF. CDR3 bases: TGTGCCAGCAGTCGACAGGGAAGCTCCTACGAGCAGTACTTC.

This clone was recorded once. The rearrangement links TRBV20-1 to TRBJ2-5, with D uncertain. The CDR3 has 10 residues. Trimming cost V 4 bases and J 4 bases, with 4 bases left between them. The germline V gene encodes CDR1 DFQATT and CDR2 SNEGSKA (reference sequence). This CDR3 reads CSANGETQYF. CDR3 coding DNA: TGCAGTGCTAACGGAGAGACCCAGTACTTC.

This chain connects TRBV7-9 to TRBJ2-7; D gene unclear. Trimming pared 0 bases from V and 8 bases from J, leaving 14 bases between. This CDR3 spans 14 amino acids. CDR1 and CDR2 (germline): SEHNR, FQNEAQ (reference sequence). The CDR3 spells CASSLAGNSDKQYF. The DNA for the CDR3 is TGTGCCAGCAGCTTAGCGGGTAACAGCGACAAGCAGTACTTC.

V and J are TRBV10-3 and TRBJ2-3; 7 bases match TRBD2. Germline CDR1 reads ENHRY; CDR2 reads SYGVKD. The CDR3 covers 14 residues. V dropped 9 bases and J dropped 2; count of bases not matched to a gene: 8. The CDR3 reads CAISSGTYTDTQYF. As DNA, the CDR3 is TGTGCCATTTCTAGCGGTACATACACAGATACGCAGTATTTT.

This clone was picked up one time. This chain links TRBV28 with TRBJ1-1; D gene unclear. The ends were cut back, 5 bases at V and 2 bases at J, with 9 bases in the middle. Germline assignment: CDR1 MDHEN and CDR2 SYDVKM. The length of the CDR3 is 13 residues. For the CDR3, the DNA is TGTGCCAGCAGTAACGCACGAAACACTGAAGCTTTCTTT. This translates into CASSNARNTEAFF.

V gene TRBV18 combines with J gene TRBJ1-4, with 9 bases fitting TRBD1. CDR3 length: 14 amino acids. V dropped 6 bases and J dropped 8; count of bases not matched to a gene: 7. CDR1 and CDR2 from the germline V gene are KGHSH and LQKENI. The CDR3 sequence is CASSPGTGREKLFF. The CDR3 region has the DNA TGTGCCAGCTCTCCCGGGACAGGGCGAGAAAAACTGTTTTTT.

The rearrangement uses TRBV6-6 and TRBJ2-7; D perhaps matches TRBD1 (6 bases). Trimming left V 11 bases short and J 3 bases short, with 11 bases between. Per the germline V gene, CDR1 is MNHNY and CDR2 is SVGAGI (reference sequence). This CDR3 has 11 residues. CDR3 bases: TGTGCCTCCAGAGGGGGCTACGAGCAGTACTTC. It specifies CASRGGYEQYF.

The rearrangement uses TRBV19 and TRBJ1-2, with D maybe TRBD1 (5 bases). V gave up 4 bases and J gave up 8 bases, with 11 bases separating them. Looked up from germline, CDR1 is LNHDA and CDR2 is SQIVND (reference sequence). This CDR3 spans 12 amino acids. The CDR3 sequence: CASSKAGRGYTF. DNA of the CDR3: TGTGCCAGTAGTAAGGCAGGGCGAGGCTACACCTTC. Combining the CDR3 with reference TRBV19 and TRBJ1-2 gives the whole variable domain DGGITQSPKYLFRKEGQNVTLSCEQNLNHDAMYWYRQDPGQGLRLIYYSQIVNDFQKGDIAEGYSVSREKKESFPLTVTSAQKNPTAFYLCASSKAGRGYTFGSGTRLTVV.

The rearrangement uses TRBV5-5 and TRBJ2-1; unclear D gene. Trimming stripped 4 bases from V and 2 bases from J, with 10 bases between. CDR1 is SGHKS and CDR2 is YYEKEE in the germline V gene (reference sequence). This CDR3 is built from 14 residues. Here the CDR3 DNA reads TGTGCCAGCAGCCCGGCGTATACCTACAATGAGCAGTTCTTC. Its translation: CASSPAYTYNEQFF.

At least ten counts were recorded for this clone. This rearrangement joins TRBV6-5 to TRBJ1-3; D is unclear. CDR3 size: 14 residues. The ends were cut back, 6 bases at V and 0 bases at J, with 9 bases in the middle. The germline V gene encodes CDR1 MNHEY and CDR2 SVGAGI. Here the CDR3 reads CASRDDASGNTIYF. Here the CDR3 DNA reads TGTGCCAGCAGAGACGATGCCTCTGGAAACACCATATATTTT.